A selection of T cell receptor beta chains follows, all from one sample in a study of shared clonotypes between healthy human individuals. Only in-frame clones appear in the TCRdb table, and some are missing; sequencing was by immunoSEQ multiplex PCR. The repertoire holds roughly 2.1 million clones, with about 93% as singletons. Sequencing was done on a sample of naive CD8+ T cells from PBMCs. The receptors were gathered from a young man in good health. Some clones in this sample may be carry-over from other donors' samples. CDR3s include the opening cysteine and the closing phenylalanine or tryptophan. Fields, in order: V gene, clone size, J gene, CDR3 length, D gene, CDR3 protein, CDR3 DNA. D genes are given only for firm matches. Size values are once, few and many counts, or a class for expanded clones, and some rows have none.

V gene: TRBV4-1
clone size: .
J gene: TRBJ1-4
CDR3 length: 15
D gene: TRBD1
CDR3 protein: CASSSRGPANEKLFF
CDR3 DNA: TGCGCCAGCAGCTCGAGGGGGCCGGCTAATGAAAAACTGTTTTTT

V gene: TRBV5-1
clone size: .
J gene: TRBJ2-1
CDR3 length: 16
D gene: .
CDR3 protein: CASSLIFAFRKNEQFF
CDR3 DNA: TGCGCCAGCAGCTTGATCTTTGCCTTCCGAAAGAATGAGCAGTTCTTC

V gene: TRBV9
clone size: .
J gene: TRBJ2-7
CDR3 length: 15
D gene: .
CDR3 protein: CASSPSGAVNYEQYF
CDR3 DNA: TGTGCCAGCAGCCCATCGGGGGCAGTAAACTACGAGCAGTACTTC

V gene: TRBV5-1
clone size: .
J gene: TRBJ1-2
CDR3 length: 15
D gene: .
CDR3 protein: CASSLEAAPPYGYTF
CDR3 DNA: TGCGCCAGCAGCTTGGAGGCAGCCCCTCCCTATGGCTACACCTTC

V gene: TRBV15
clone size: .
J gene: TRBJ1-5
CDR3 length: 13
D gene: .
CDR3 protein: CATSHNSNQPQHF
CDR3 DNA: TGTGCCACCAGCCATAATAGCAATCAGCCCCAGCATTTT

V gene: TRBV7-9
clone size: .
J gene: TRBJ2-7
CDR3 length: 19
D gene: TRBD2
CDR3 protein: CASSPLVTGSAGGTYEQYF
CDR3 DNA: TGTGCCAGCAGCCCGCTGGTAACGGGATCGGCGGGAGGAACCTACGAGCAGTACTTC

V gene: TRBV7-9
clone size: .
J gene: TRBJ2-5
CDR3 length: 16
D gene: .
CDR3 protein: CASSSDPREYQETQYF
CDR3 DNA: TGTGCCAGCAGCTCTGACCCACGGGAGTACCAAGAGACCCAGTACTTC

V gene: TRBV4-3
clone size: .
J gene: TRBJ2-7
CDR3 length: 16
D gene: TRBD2
CDR3 protein: CASSQDKWTRPLEQYF
CDR3 DNA: TGCGCCAGCAGCCAAGATAAGTGGACTAGGCCCCTCGAGCAGTACTTC

V gene: TRBV5-3
clone size: .
J gene: TRBJ2-7
CDR3 length: 15
D gene: TRBD2
CDR3 protein: CARSGKGGLAVRQYF
CDR3 DNA: TGTGCCAGAAGCGGAAAGGGGGGACTAGCGGTACGCCAGTACTTC

V gene: TRBV28
clone size: .
J gene: TRBJ2-7
CDR3 length: 13
D gene: .
CDR3 protein: CASSFGRGYEQYF
CDR3 DNA: TGTGCCAGCAGTTTCGGGAGAGGATACGAGCAGTACTTC

V gene: TRBV27
clone size: .
J gene: TRBJ2-2
CDR3 length: 13
D gene: .
CDR3 protein: CASSIRNTGELFF
CDR3 DNA: TGTGCCAGCAGTATACGAAACACCGGGGAGCTGTTTTTT

V gene: TRBV28
clone size: .
J gene: TRBJ2-3
CDR3 length: 20
D gene: TRBD2
CDR3 protein: CASSLSGPTQRVAGLDTQYF
CDR3 DNA: TGTGCCAGCAGTTTATCTGGGCCAACCCAGCGAGTAGCGGGATTGGATACGCAGTATTTT

V gene: TRBV9
clone size: .
J gene: TRBJ2-1
CDR3 length: 15
D gene: .
CDR3 protein: CASSARPSSYNEQFF
CDR3 DNA: TGTGCCAGCAGCGCCCGCCCCAGTTCCTACAATGAGCAGTTCTTC

V gene: TRBV28
clone size: .
J gene: TRBJ2-2
CDR3 length: 15
D gene: .
CDR3 protein: CASSLHQGRTGELFF
CDR3 DNA: TGTGCCAGCAGTTTACACCAGGGACGCACCGGGGAGCTGTTTTTT

V gene: TRBV30
clone size: once
J gene: TRBJ2-1
CDR3 length: 13
D gene: .
CDR3 protein: CAWSVFALNEQFF
CDR3 DNA: TGTGCCTGGAGTGTATTTGCCCTCAATGAGCAGTTCTTC

V gene: TRBV6-6
clone size: .
J gene: TRBJ1-5
CDR3 length: 15
D gene: TRBD1
CDR3 protein: CASGVRTGKNQPQHF
CDR3 DNA: TGTGCCAGCGGGGTCCGGACAGGGAAGAATCAGCCCCAGCATTTT

V gene: TRBV28
clone size: .
J gene: TRBJ2-2
CDR3 length: 16
D gene: TRBD1
CDR3 protein: CASSLWQGADTGELFF
CDR3 DNA: TGTGCCAGCAGTTTGTGGCAGGGGGCGGACACCGGGGAGCTGTTTTTT

V gene: TRBV19
clone size: .
J gene: TRBJ2-4
CDR3 length: 17
D gene: TRBD2
CDR3 protein: CASSTSGSQAAKNIQYF
CDR3 DNA: TGTGCCAGTAGCACTAGCGGGAGCCAGGCGGCCAAAAACATTCAGTACTTC

V gene: TRBV4-2
clone size: once
J gene: TRBJ2-7
CDR3 length: 17
D gene: .
CDR3 protein: CASSQVFTGLGSYEQYF
CDR3 DNA: TGTGCCAGCAGCCAAGTATTTACGGGCTTAGGGTCCTACGAGCAGTACTTC

V gene: TRBV9
clone size: once
J gene: TRBJ2-3
CDR3 length: 16
D gene: TRBD2
CDR3 protein: CASSPWASGFRDTQYF
CDR3 DNA: TGTGCCAGCAGCCCCTGGGCTAGCGGGTTTAGGGATACGCAGTATTTT

V gene: TRBV7-9
clone size: .
J gene: TRBJ2-2
CDR3 length: 17
D gene: TRBD1
CDR3 protein: CASSLYPPMTGPGELFF
CDR3 DNA: TGTGCCAGCAGCTTATACCCCCCGATGACAGGGCCCGGGGAGCTGTTTTTT

V gene: TRBV5-1
clone size: .
J gene: TRBJ2-3
CDR3 length: 16
D gene: TRBD1
CDR3 protein: CASSLRKTGAPDTQYF
CDR3 DNA: TGCGCCAGCAGCCTCCGCAAGACAGGGGCCCCAGATACGCAGTATTTT

V gene: TRBV7-2
clone size: .
J gene: TRBJ2-3
CDR3 length: 14
D gene: .
CDR3 protein: CASSPEAATPTQYF
CDR3 DNA: TGTGCCAGCAGCCCCGAGGCGGCTACACCAACGCAGTATTTT